This T cell receptor beta chain was sequenced for a study of PD-1 blockade in mismatch repair-deficient tumors. TCR sequencing covered a few patients who responded to pembrolizumab. The method was immunoSEQ multiplex PCR; TCRdb's version includes in-frame clones alone and lacks a portion of them. Seen here are tens of thousands of clones, over 80% observed once, and the top ten hold approximately 0.98%. Regarding this clone: The same CDR3 can be traced to other DNA sequences in this sample.

Germline assignment: CDR1 LNHDA and CDR2 SQIVND (reference sequence). The trim removed 3 bases at V and 4 bases at J, leaving 5 bases unmatched. This CDR3 has 14 amino acids. The origin of this receptor is an adult with mismatch repair-deficient cancer. Sample: PBMCs, taken roughly 40 weeks after starting pembrolizumab. The gene calls are TRBV19 and TRBJ2-7, with TRBD1 matching over 8 bases. The CDR3 sequence is CASSIGQGAYEQYF. In DNA form, the CDR3 reads TGTGCCAGTAGTATTGGGCAGGGGGCTTACGAGCAGTACTTC.